This TCR beta chain stems from a study of cytomegalovirus exposure and HLA in healthy donors. Study-wide results and caveats: Later analysis associated a missense DCLRE1C variant with TCR beta V- and J-gene trimming.

Primers for the PCR totalled 60 Vbeta and 13 Jbeta. Some clones are missing from TCRdb's copy, which holds only in-frame ones; the method was immunoSEQ multiplex PCR. The data contain about 210,000 clones, about 80% of them singletons. Germline V gene lookup returns CDR1 SGHAT and CDR2 FQNNGV. The CDR3 consists of 14 residues. The V and J ends lost 5 bases and 2 bases respectively, with 11 bases between them. Concerning this clone itself: Its specificity is unknown.

The TCR was taken from a man aged 35 to 55 in good health and CMV-seropositive. The rearrangement uses TRBV11-2 and TRBJ2-3; D perhaps matches TRBD1 (5 bases). The specimen was PBMCs. The DNA for the CDR3 is TGTGCCAGCAGCATTGATGGGGCCACAGATACGCAGTATTTT. As protein: CASSIDGATDTQYF.